This T cell receptor beta chain derives from a study of shared clonotypes between healthy human individuals. Turning to the study itself: Each donor contributed plates that comprised three CD4 naive, three CD4 memory, two CD8 naive and one CD8 memory. Study-level results: Among non-shared clonotypes, generation probabilities were lower than among those shared by all four donors.

On this clone itself: Its matching antigen is unknown.

Genomic DNA from each subset was divided evenly over several immunoSEQ plates. In the original workflow: Without quality scores, immunoSEQ junctional reads could not be filtered like full-length reads. Assay: immunoSEQ multiplex PCR; the TCRdb copy retains only in-frame clones and omits some. V and J calls and clone size are those listed in that table; D and trimming were worked out from the DNA. The sample holds approximately 350,000 clones; around 74% are singletons and the top ten take 9% to 12%. The material sequenced was memory CD4+ T cells sorted from blood. As for subset: CD45RA-negative fraction. The receptor was derived from a man aged 30 to 39 in good health.

CDR3 loop: CASSEAFTRKQYF. As DNA, the CDR3 is TGTGCCAGCAGTGAAGCGTTCACTAGGAAGCAGTATTTT. The chain carries TRBV2 and TRBJ2-3; TRBD2 might be the D (5 bases). The CDR3 contains 13 residues. Germline V CDR1 and CDR2: SNHLY, FYNNEI. Trimming took off 0 bases at V and 11 bases at J, with 12 bases between the two ends.